The present T cell receptor beta chain was sequenced within a study of CD8+ T cells in alopecia areata. Background on the study: Patients given treatment had severity scored by the percentage of scalp area affected. Study results and caveats: There were also resident alphabeta T cells of normal skin sequenced in scalp samples.

There are a few counts of this clone. Its antigen is not known. The treatment is: oral pan-JAK inhibitor, 5-10 mg twice daily. The V end was cut by 4 bases, the J end by 4 bases, with 5 bases between. There are 11 residues in the CDR3. Germline CDR1 reads SGDLS; CDR2 reads YYNGEE. cDNA prepared by RNA extraction and subsequent reverse transcription served as the template for sequencing. Assay: immunoSEQ multiplex PCR; the TCRdb copy retains only in-frame clones and omits some. Of 150,000 to 200,000 clones detected, 40% to 65% appear once; the ten largest clones hold 10% to 13%. The V gene is TRBV9, the J gene TRBJ1-2; D is unresolved. Material: CD8+ T cells sorted from blood, obtained at week 24, from a patient treated with tofacitinib. The TCR originated in a human donor with alopecia areata. CDR3: CASSPTYGYTF. The DNA for the CDR3 is TGTGCCAGCAGCCCGACCTATGGCTACACCTTC.